A selection of T cell receptor beta chains follows, all from one sample in a study of blood T cells in healthy people across ages. Using its own MiXCR run on the 5' RACE reads, TCRdb lists one record per CDR3 protein. Among approximately 800,000 distinct CDR3 sequences, around 36% were seen once, and the ten largest hold over 10%. The material sequenced was blood. These receptors all stem from a man aged 18 to 30 in good health. Each CDR3 is given with its conserved first and last residue. The order of the fields is V gene, J gene, clone size, D gene, CDR3 DNA, CDR3 protein. A D gene is named only where the DNA matches it firmly. Clone size, where shown, is once, few, many, or a class for clones that have expanded.

>TRBV12-3/TRBV12-4|TRBJ1-2|few|TRBD1
TGTGCCAGCAGTACCCCGGGGACAGGGGTTTATGGCTACACCTTC
CASSTPGTGVYGYTF
>TRBV5-6|TRBJ1-2|few|TRBD1
TGTGCCAGCAGCTTGGACCCGGGACAGACGGCTGGCTACACCTTC
CASSLDPGQTAGYTF
>TRBV10-3|TRBJ1-1|few|NA
TGTGCCATCAGTACACGACGTGTGCTCGCTGCTATGAACACTGAAGCTTTCTTT
CAISTRRVLAAMNTEAFF
>TRBV29-1|TRBJ2-3|many|NA
TGCAGCCCGATTAGCACAGATACGCAGTATTTT
CSPISTDTQYF
>TRBV6-5|TRBJ2-2|few|TRBD1
TGTGCCAGCAGCCTTAGGGGACAGACTACGAACACCGGGGAGCTGTTTTTT
CASSLRGQTTNTGELFF
>TRBV7-2|TRBJ2-5|NA|TRBD1
TGTGCCAGCAGACTCGGACAGGGGAGGGAGACCCAGTACTTC
CASRLGQGRETQYF
>TRBV12-5|TRBJ2-1|few|NA
TGTGCTAGTGGTTTGGGGGATGCTGGTAAGTTCTTC
CASGLGDAGKFF
>TRBV20-1|TRBJ1-6|NA|NA
TGCAGTGCGATCAACCAGGGGATTAGTAATTCACCCCTCCACTTT
CSAINQGISNSPLHF
>TRBV4-2|TRBJ1-1|NA|NA
TGTGCCAGCAGCCAAGATTCGGGCAGTCGGTACACTGAAGCTTTCTTT
CASSQDSGSRYTEAFF
>TRBV20-1|TRBJ2-7|once|TRBD2
TGCAGTGCTAGTGGGACTAGCGGGGGGCCAAGCTCCTGCGAGCAGTACTTC
CSASGTSGGPSSCEQYF
>TRBV12-3/TRBV12-4|TRBJ2-3|NA|NA
TGTGCCAGCAATAAAATTGGGGGGGGCACAGATATGGAGTATTTT
CASNKIGGGTDMEYF
>TRBV6-2/TRBV6-3|TRBJ1-1|few|NA
TGTGCCAGCAGTCCGGACAGACCGATGAACACTGAAGCTTTCTTT
CASSPDRPMNTEAFF
>TRBV29-1|TRBJ2-3|NA|NA
TGCAGCTCCTCCAGGCTGACCTATTACGATACGCAGTATTTT
CSSSRLTYYDTQYF
>TRBV20-1|TRBJ2-7|NA|TRBD1
TGCAGTGCTTCGCCGATGCAACGGGACAGCCAGCAGTACTTC
CSASPMQRDSQQYF
>TRBV7-2|TRBJ1-5|NA|TRBD1
TGTGCCAGCAGCCGGGACAGGGGATGGCAGCCCCAGCATTTT
CASSRDRGWQPQHF
>TRBV7-3|TRBJ2-7|NA|TRBD2
TGTGCCAGCAGCCCCGGGACTAGCGGGGGTTACAATGAGCAGTACTTC
CASSPGTSGGYNEQYF
>TRBV6-1|TRBJ2-5|NA|TRBD1
TGTGCCAGCAGGAAACAGGGGCGAGAGACCCAGTACTTC
CASRKQGRETQYF
>TRBV29-1|TRBJ1-1|NA|NA
TGCAGCGTTGAAGTAGCAGGGTACACTGAAGCTTTCTTT
CSVEVAGYTEAFF
>TRBV7-2|TRBJ1-4|NA|TRBD1
TGTGCCAGCAGCTCAGGGGGCGGTAATGAAAAACTGTTTTTT
CASSSGGGNEKLFF
>TRBV20-1|TRBJ2-3|NA|NA
TGCAGTGCTTTGGGGAGGGGGGGAACCTCTAGCACAGATACGCAGTATTTT
CSALGRGGTSSTDTQYF
>TRBV4-1|TRBJ2-1|NA|TRBD2
TGCGCCAGCAGCCAATTTCCCCGGACTAGCGGGGGGGTTACGTCCCATGAGCAGTTCTTC
CASSQFPRTSGGVTSHEQFF
>TRBV12-3/TRBV12-4|TRBJ1-1|NA|NA
TGTGCCAGCAGTTTTACGGGGCCCCAAGGCACTGAAGCTTTCTTT
CASSFTGPQGTEAFF
>TRBV6-2/TRBV6-3|TRBJ2-1|few|TRBD2
TGTGCCAGCAACCCCGGGGGGTCCTACAATGAGCAGTTCTTC
CASNPGGSYNEQFF
>TRBV20-1|TRBJ2-2|once|NA
TGCAGTGCTAGAGGGGGTAGCACCGGGGAGCTGTTTTTT
CSARGGSTGELFF
>TRBV9|TRBJ2-5|many|NA
TGTGCCAGCAGCGGAGGGTTTCAAGAGACCCAGTACTTC
CASSGGFQETQYF
>TRBV5-6|TRBJ1-1|NA|NA
TGTGCCAGCAGCTTGTTCCGGGGCCTAGGGAACACTGAAGCTTTCTTT
CASSLFRGLGNTEAFF
>TRBV7-2|TRBJ1-1|NA|NA
TGTGCCAGCAGCCGCGGACAAACTGGGAACACTGAAGCTTTCTTT
CASSRGQTGNTEAFF
>TRBV3-1|TRBJ2-1|few|TRBD2
TGTGCCAGCAGCCAAGACATGGCTAGCGGTTCTGTTAGGCAGTTCTTC
CASSQDMASGSVRQFF
>TRBV29-1|TRBJ1-1|few|NA
TGCAGCGGGGCGACTCGGATGAACACTGAAGCTTTCTTT
CSGATRMNTEAFF
>TRBV6-5|TRBJ2-2|few|NA
TGTGCCAGCAGCCGGGTCGGCGGGGAGCTGTTTTTT
CASSRVGGELFF
>TRBV20-1|TRBJ2-3|many|NA
TGCAGTGCTAGGGCGGATCGCGCAGATACGCAGTATTTT
CSARADRADTQYF
>TRBV29-1|TRBJ2-3|NA|NA
TGCAGCGTTGAAGCTAGCCCCCACACAGATGCGCAGTATTTT
CSVEASPHTDAQYF
>TRBV13|TRBJ2-5|few|TRBD1
TGTGCCAGCAGCCTCCCGACAGGGTGGCAAGAGACCCAGTACTTC
CASSLPTGWQETQYF
>TRBV30|TRBJ1-6|NA|TRBD1
TGTGCCTGGGGTAACCCGGGACAGTACTATAATTCACCCCTCCACTTT
CAWGNPGQYYNSPLHF
>TRBV5-5|TRBJ1-5|NA|NA
TGTGCCAGCAGCTTGCAATCTCTGCGGGACAGCAATCAGCCCCAGCATTTT
CASSLQSLRDSNQPQHF
>TRBV9|TRBJ2-1|NA|TRBD1
TGTGCCAGCAGCGACGGACAGGGCCCTTTCTCCTACAATGAGCAGTTCTTC
CASSDGQGPFSYNEQFF
>TRBV20-1|TRBJ2-1|many|TRBD1
TGCAGTGCTTCCACAGGGGGCGATGAGCAGTTCTTC
CSASTGGDEQFF
>TRBV7-3|TRBJ2-7|NA|NA
TGTGCCAGCAGCTTAGGGTCAGGGTCTGACGAGCAGTACTTC
CASSLGSGSDEQYF
>TRBV12-3/TRBV12-4|TRBJ2-2|NA|TRBD2
TGTGCCAGCAGTCCCGGACTAGCGGGCCCCAGGGAGCTGTTTTTT
CASSPGLAGPRELFF